This entry concerns a single T cell receptor (beta chain). The data are from a study of CD8 T cells in Susac syndrome. The authors reverse transcribed roughly 0.5 to 1 ug RNA with random hexamers. A multiplex approach, immunoSEQ multiplex PCR, amplified TCR beta CDR3 across 54 Vbeta and 13 Jbeta. TCRdb independently ran MiXCR on the immunoSEQ multiplex PCR reads; one entry per CDR3 protein. The sample lists approximately 200,000 distinct CDR3 sequences; 95% were seen once. CDR1 is MGHRA, CDR2 YSYEKL, per germline. V lost 4 bases and J lost 5; bases outside the gene matches: 6. There are 17 residues in the CDR3. Through negative isolation, CD4+ and CD8+ T cells were obtained, while TEMRA cells were enriched using FACS.

The specimen sequenced was CD4+ T cells from PBMCs. The chain uses TRBV4-1 and TRBJ2-1; TRBD2 matches 15 bases. The sequence came from a human donor with multiple sclerosis. The CDR3 sequence is CASSLAGTSGGHNEQFF. The CDR3 DNA reads TGCGCCAGCAGCCTAGCCGGGACTAGCGGGGGGCACAATGAGCAGTTCTTC.